This T cell receptor beta chain is drawn from a study of blood T cells in healthy people across ages. This clonotype was observed a few times. The CDR3 extends over 13 amino acids. Deletions cut 6 bases from V and 2 bases from J, with 10 bases between. With a J-beta primer mix and a sample-barcoded 5' primer, a second PCR ran about 7 to 12 cycles. MiXCR, applied by TCRdb to the 5' RACE reads, yields one record per CDR3 protein. The table shows over 700,000 distinct CDR3 sequences, with about 25% occurring only once. This sample was also put to use in a study of T cells of mothers and their children.

The sequence was obtained from a boy younger than 18 in good health. Sequenced sample: blood. V and J are TRBV12-3 or TRBV12-4 and TRBJ1-2; possible D gene TRBD1, 6 bases. CDR3 in DNA: TGTGCCAGCAGCCGACAGGTCAACTATGGCTACACCTTC. Translating gives CASSRQVNYGYTF.